One and the same sample provided the 27 T cell receptor beta chains below, sequenced in a study of regulatory T cells in long-lasting Graves disease. Time point specified: newly diagnosed GD, antithyroid drugs for less than 3 months. RNA isolated from PBMCs was used to make the TCR library. Sequencing libraries for TCR beta were prepared with iRepertoire HTBI primers and Arm-PCR of CDR3 regions. Using its own MiXCR run on the multiplex PCR reads, TCRdb lists one record per CDR3 protein. The table lists roughly 610,000 distinct CDR3 sequences, 15% to 20% of them singletons. The data also belong to a second study, concerning T cells in Graves' hyperthyroidism and ophthalmopathy.

The material was peripheral blood mononuclear cells (PBMCs), obtained at new diagnosis, from a patient treated with antithyroid drugs. These receptors were collected from a woman in her twenties or thirties with Graves disease.

This clonotype was detected many times. The rearrangement uses TRBV27 and TRBJ2-2; the match to TRBD2 covers 8 bases. J lost 1 base, V lost 5 bases, and 3 bases had no gene match. Germline CDR1 and CDR2: MNHEY and SMNVEV (reference sequence). The CDR3 contains 15 residues. This chain's CDR3 is CASSPGTRNTGELFF. DNA of the CDR3: TGTGCCAGCAGTCCCGGGACTAGGAACACCGGGGAGCTGTTTTTT.

This clonotype was recorded a few times. V and J are TRBV7-6 and TRBJ1-5; no reliable D call. The CDR3 is made up of 13 amino acids. From germline, CDR1 is SGHVS and CDR2 FNYEAQ. Trimming took 0 bases from V and 5 from J, leaving 5 bases between them. The CDR3 protein is CASSLATHQPQHF. DNA for the CDR3: TGTGCCAGCAGCTTAGCGACCCATCAGCCCCAGCATTTT.

This clonotype came up many times. The chain uses TRBV25-1 and TRBJ2-7; 9 positions agree with TRBD1. The CDR3 is 16 amino acids. Unmatched junction bases numbered 8, after V lost 4 bases and J lost 1 base. Germline V gene sequence: CDR1 MGHDK, CDR2 SYGVNS. CDR3 in DNA: TGTGCCAGCAGTGTACAATTCGGGACAGGGTCCTACGAGCAGTACTTC. It translates to CASSVQFGTGSYEQYF.

The sample holds a few counts of this clonotype. Possible read error: a much larger clone is one base away. The chain couples TRBV9 to TRBJ1-1; 8 bases match TRBD1. Germline CDR1 reads SGDLS; CDR2 reads YYNGEE. The CDR3 loop spans 14 amino acids. The V gene end was trimmed by 3 bases and the J gene end by 0 bases; junction bases not matched to a gene: 1. CDR3 nucleotides: TGTGCCAGCAGCGAACAGGGGGTGAACACTGAAGCTTTCTTT. It encodes CASSEQGVNTEAFF.

This chain uses TRBV19 with TRBJ2-7, with TRBD1 matching over 8 bases. This CDR3 is built from 15 residues. CDR1 and CDR2 (germline): LNHDA, SQIVND (reference sequence). V trimming: 6 bases; J trimming: 5 bases; junction bases outside the gene matches: 12. CDR3 sequence (DNA): TGTGCCAGTAGGCCGGGGTCAGGGGGCCTTGACGAGCAGTACTTC. It is translated as CASRPGSGGLDEQYF.

About this clonotype itself: A much larger clone lies one base from this, so it may be a read error. This chain joins TRBV7-9 and TRBJ2-5; D is possibly TRBD2 (5 bases). Germline V lookup: CDR1 SEHNR, CDR2 FQNEAQ (reference sequence). CDR3 length equals 14 residues. The CDR3 DNA reads as TGTGCCAGCAGCTCGAGGGCAGCACAAGAGACCCCGTACTTC. Translated: CASSSRAAQETPYF.

This clonotype was counted a few times. The chain employs TRBV5-1 and TRBJ2-7; no clear D. This CDR3 is built from 15 residues. Trimming left V 1 base short and J 0 bases short, with 11 bases between. Germline values: CDR1 SGHRS, CDR2 YFSETQ. CDR3 in amino acids: CASSLRSASSYEQYF. CDR3 DNA sequence: TGCGCCAGCAGCTTGCGGAGCGCGAGCTCCTACGAGCAGTACTTC.

The chain couples TRBV3-1 to TRBJ1-4; no reliable D call. The ends were cut back, 3 bases at V and 4 bases at J, with 12 bases in the middle. From germline, CDR1 is LGHDT and CDR2 YNNKEL (reference sequence). The CDR3 totals 15 residues. The CDR3 DNA sequence: TGTGCCAGCAGCCAGGCAATAATCGTTAATGAAAAACTGTTTTTT. This encodes CASSQAIIVNEKLFF.

This clonotype was counted many times. The J gene is TRBJ1-1, the V gene TRBV20-1; the D gene is possibly TRBD1 (5 bases). The CDR3 has 14 residues. The V end lost 3 bases, the J end lost 4 bases, and 15 bases lay between the germline ends. Germline V CDR1 and CDR2: DFQATT, SNEGSKA (reference sequence). DNA of the CDR3: TGCAGTGCTAGCGGGACCGGGGCGGGCACTGAAGCTTTCTTT. This codes for CSASGTGAGTEAFF.

Ten or more counts support this clonotype. The J gene is TRBJ1-5, the V gene TRBV2; the match to TRBD1 covers 8 bases. CDR1 and CDR2 (germline): SNHLY, FYNNEI. The V segment lost 4 bases and the J segment 3 bases; nucleotides outside the gene matches: 11. This CDR3 is built from 17 residues. CDR3 region: CASSGGGGQGANQPQHF. The CDR3 DNA reads TGTGCCAGCAGTGGTGGGGGGGGGCAGGGGGCCAATCAGCCCCAGCATTTT.

This clonotype was seen ten or more times. The gene calls are TRBV3-1 and TRBJ2-7; perhaps TRBD1 as D (6 bases). Trimming pared 4 bases from V and 2 bases from J, leaving 12 bases between. Germline loops: CDR1 LGHDT, CDR2 YNNKEL (reference sequence). CDR3 length: 14 residues. The CDR3 region is CASSLSTGTYEQYF. Written as DNA, the CDR3 is TGTGCCAGCAGCCTTTCGACAGGAACCTACGAGCAGTACTTC.

A few counts support this clonotype. This sequence joins TRBV6-2 or TRBV6-3 and TRBJ1-3, with D unresolved. This CDR3 has 16 amino acids. In germline, CDR1 is MNHEY, CDR2 SVGEGT. V gave up 2 bases and J gave up 1 base, with 12 bases separating them. The CDR3 loop is CASSYPVTNSGNTIYF. In DNA form, the CDR3 reads TGTGCCAGCAGTTACCCGGTTACGAATTCTGGAAACACCATATATTTT.

This clonotype was seen only a few times. The V and J genes are TRBV20-1 and TRBJ2-3; TRBD2 matches at 9 bases. In germline, CDR1 is DFQATT, CDR2 SNEGSKA (reference sequence). This CDR3 contains 16 residues. V dropped 0 bases and J dropped 6; count of bases not matched to a gene: 10. CDR3 bases: TGCAGTGCTAGAGATACGGGGGGACTAGCCCGGGATACGCAGTATTTT. It is translated as CSARDTGGLARDTQYF.

The chain is built from TRBV19 and TRBJ2-1, with 10 bases identical to TRBD2. Per germline, CDR1 LNHDA and CDR2 SQIVND (reference sequence). The CDR3 runs to 16 residues. V shed 3 bases and J 4 bases; nucleotides not matched to a gene: 6. The CDR3: CASSIKLAGAYNEQFF. The CDR3 DNA is TGTGCCAGTAGTATTAAGCTAGCGGGAGCTTACAATGAGCAGTTCTTC.

This clonotype was observed a few times. The rearrangement joins TRBV28 to TRBJ1-5; D gene ambiguous. The CDR3 totals 15 residues. From germline, CDR1 is MDHEN and CDR2 SYDVKM. The V end lost 3 bases, the J end lost 1 base, and 10 bases lay between the germline ends. The CDR3 bases are TGTGCCAGCAGTTTGGGCAGAGAAAGCAATCAGCCCCAGCATTTT. Its protein is CASSLGRESNQPQHF. Based on the CDR3 plus reference TRBV28 and TRBJ1-5, the full variable domain is DVKVTQSSRYLVKRTGEKVFLECVQDMDHENMFWYRQDPGLGLRLIYFSYDVKMKEKGDIPEGYSVSREKKERFSLILESASTNQTSMYLCASSLGRESNQPQHFGDGTRLSIL.

This clonotype was detected ten times or more. The chain carries TRBV2 and TRBJ1-1; 7 nucleotides align to TRBD1. The CDR3 has 13 amino acids. Unmatched junction bases numbered 6, after V lost 4 bases and J lost 7 bases. The germline V gene encodes CDR1 SNHLY and CDR2 FYNNEI. The CDR3 DNA reads as TGTGCCAGCAGTGTTCTCAGGGGGGATGAAGCTTTCTTT. Translating it yields CASSVLRGDEAFF.

V is TRBV11-3 and J is TRBJ1-4; D is unclear. CDR3 length: 15 residues. CDR1 is SGHNT and CDR2 is YENEEA in the germline V gene. Trimming shortened V by 3 bases and J by 7 bases, and 15 bases separated the two germline ends. The CDR3 here is CASSFIQRGREKLFF. The CDR3 bases are TGTGCCAGCAGCTTCATTCAGCGGGGTCGTGAAAAACTGTTTTTT.

This clonotype came up many times. This chain links TRBV7-2 with TRBJ2-7; no reliable D call. The V gene lost 1 base and the J gene lost 5 bases, with 12 bases spanning the gap. The CDR3 has 14 residues. Germline CDR1 SGHTA, CDR2 FQGNSA. The CDR3: CASSLDSSRDEQYF. The CDR3 DNA reads as TGTGCCAGCAGCTTAGACAGCAGCCGCGACGAGCAGTACTTC.

The chain couples TRBV19 to TRBJ2-7; D is possibly TRBD1 or TRBD2 (5 bases each). Germline CDR1 LNHDA, CDR2 SQIVND (reference sequence). Trimming cost V 5 bases and J 7 bases, with 15 bases left between them. The CDR3 consists of 13 residues. The DNA of the CDR3 is TGTGCCAGTAGTGGGACGGTTTATGGGGAGCAGTACTTC. Encoded protein: CASSGTVYGEQYF.

This clonotype was found a few times. The chain recombines TRBV28 with TRBJ1-5; a possible D gene is TRBD1 (5 bases). The V and J ends lost 8 bases and 4 bases respectively, with 15 bases between them. The length of the CDR3 is 14 residues. Germline V gene sequence: CDR1 MDHEN, CDR2 SYDVKM. CDR3 sequence reads: CASAGGIINQPQHF. CDR3 nucleotide sequence: TGTGCCAGCGCCGGGGGGATAATAAATCAGCCCCAGCATTTT.

This clonotype was recorded many times. V is TRBV7-3 and J is TRBJ2-7, with D unresolved. V was clipped by 6 bases and J by 4 bases, with 13 bases between them. The CDR3 consists of 13 residues. Germline V gene data show CDR1 as SGHTA and CDR2 as FQGTGA. CDR3 DNA: TGTGCCAGCAGTCCTATGGTAGGGTACGAGCAGTACTTC. It codes for CASSPMVGYEQYF.

This clonotype was picked up many times. The genes are TRBV28 and TRBJ2-7, with TRBD2 matching over 9 bases. The CDR3 runs 13 residues. V was pared by 5 bases and J by 3 bases, with 2 bases of the junction left unmatched. The germline V gene encodes CDR1 MDHEN and CDR2 SYDVKM. CDR3 region: CASSELAGYEQYF. The CDR3, as DNA: TGTGCCAGCAGTGAACTAGCGGGCTACGAGCAGTACTTC. Full variable domain (remainder filled in from reference TRBV28 and TRBJ2-7): DVKVTQSSRYLVKRTGEKVFLECVQDMDHENMFWYRQDPGLGLRLIYFSYDVKMKEKGDIPEGYSVSREKKERFSLILESASTNQTSMYLCASSELAGYEQYFGPGTRLTVT.

This clonotype was observed at least ten times. The rearrangement uses TRBV28 and TRBJ2-1; D assignment may be TRBD1 or TRBD2 (5 bases each). This CDR3 is built from 15 residues. From germline, CDR1 is MDHEN and CDR2 SYDVKM. V was trimmed by 5 bases and J by 0 bases, leaving 11 bases between them. The CDR3 DNA reads TGTGCCAGCAGTCTAGGGGACGTCTCCTACAATGAGCAGTTCTTC. Amino acids: CASSLGDVSYNEQFF.

Only a few counts were recorded for this clonotype. The chain recombines TRBV7-3 with TRBJ1-5; D not resolved. V dropped 3 bases and J dropped 6 bases, with 9 bases sitting between them. Germline CDR1 reads SGHTA; CDR2 reads FQGTGA. CDR3 size: 13 residues. The CDR3 region has the DNA TGTGCCAGCAGCTTGTCCGGGCCTCAGCCCCAGCATTTT. Translating gives CASSLSGPQPQHF.

This clonotype was seen at least ten times. This chain joins TRBV7-2 and TRBJ2-1; D not resolved. The V gene's germline CDR1 is SGHTA and CDR2 FQGNSA. The V end was cut by 11 bases, the J end by 7 bases, with 6 bases between. CDR3 length equals 9 residues. In DNA form, the CDR3 reads TGTGCCGTTTTGAATGAGCAGTTCTTC. The encoded protein is CAVLNEQFF.

This clonotype appeared a few times. CDR3 amino acids: CSAAGSLENTIYF. Written as DNA, the CDR3 is TGCAGTGCGGCGGGGTCGTTGGAAAACACCATATATTTT. The chain joins TRBV20-1 to TRBJ1-3, with unresolved D. The CDR3 contains 13 residues. V lost 6 bases and J lost 6, with 15 bases in between. Germline CDR1 and CDR2: DFQATT and SNEGSKA (reference sequence).

This clonotype appeared a few times. The V call is TRBV12-3 or TRBV12-4, the J call TRBJ2-1; perhaps TRBD2 as D (5 bases). The CDR3 is 14 amino acids. The V and J ends lost 3 bases and 6 bases respectively, with 12 bases between them. DNA of the CDR3: TGTGCCAGCAGTTTTGGACTCCCAGGCAATGAGCAGTTCTTC. This codes for CASSFGLPGNEQFF.